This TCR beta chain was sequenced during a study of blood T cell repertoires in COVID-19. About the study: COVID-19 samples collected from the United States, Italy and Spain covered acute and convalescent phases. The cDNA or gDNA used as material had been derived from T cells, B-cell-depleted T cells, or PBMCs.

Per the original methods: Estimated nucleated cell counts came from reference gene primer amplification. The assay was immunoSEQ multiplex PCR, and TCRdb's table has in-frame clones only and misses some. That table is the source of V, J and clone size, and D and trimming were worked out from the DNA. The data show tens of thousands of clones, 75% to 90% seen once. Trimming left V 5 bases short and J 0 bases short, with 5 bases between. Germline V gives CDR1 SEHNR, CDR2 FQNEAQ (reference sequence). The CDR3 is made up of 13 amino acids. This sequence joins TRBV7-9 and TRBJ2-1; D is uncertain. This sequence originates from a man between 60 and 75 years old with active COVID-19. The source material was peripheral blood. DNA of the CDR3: TGTGCCAGCAGCCCGGGCTCCTACAATGAGCAGTTCTTC. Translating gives CASSPGSYNEQFF. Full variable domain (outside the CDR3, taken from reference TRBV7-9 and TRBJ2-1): DTGVSQNPRHKITKRGQNVTFRCDPISEHNRLYWYRQTLGQGPEFLTYFQNEAQLEKSRLLSDRFSAERPKGSFSTLEIQRTEQGDSAMYLCASSPGSYNEQFFGPGTRLTVL.